These 23 T cell receptor beta chains were sequenced from one sample in a study of Tregs in tolerant kidney transplant recipients. Generated by immunoSEQ multiplex PCR, the TCRdb table keeps only in-frame clones and is missing some. Its table records roughly 53,000 clones. Sequencing used CD4+ T cells from blood, obtained before the transplant. All receptors come from a human donor who received a combined kidney and bone marrow transplant.

Remarks on this clone: Coverage ceases 3 residues before the CDR3 finishes, and the germline J gene fills in the end. This sequence joins TRBV20-1 and TRBJ1-1; tentative D call: TRBD1 (5 bases). With 1 base removed from V and 7 bases from J, the gap between germline ends came to 16 bases. The length of the CDR3 is 14 residues. Germline loops: CDR1 DFQATT, CDR2 SNEGSKA (reference sequence). The covered CDR3 bases are TGCAGTGCTAGAGTGTGGGGGGGGACTAGTGAA. Protein product: CSARVWGGTSE. The entire CDR3 is CSARVWGGTSEAFF.

The CDR3 bases that were read are TGTGCCAGCAGTGAATGGTCAAGGGGCCATGGC. It yields the protein CASSEWSRGHG. The CDR3 in its entirety is CASSEWSRGHGYTF. This chain connects TRBV6-1 to TRBJ1-2; tentatively, D is TRBD1 (5 bases). The read finishes 3 residues shy of the CDR3 end, and the germline J gene is used to complete it. From germline, CDR1 is MNHNS and CDR2 SASEGT. With 2 bases removed from V and 6 bases from J, the gap between germline ends came to 13 bases. The CDR3 sequence is 14 residues long.

CDR3 DNA (partial): TGTGCCAGCTCACACGGACAGAACAATCAGCCC. Translated: CASSHGQNNQP. From start to end, the CDR3 is CASSHGQNNQPQHF. The rearrangement joins TRBV18 to TRBJ1-5; TRBD1 is a possible D gene (6 bases). The read gets to within 3 residues of the CDR3 end, and the germline J gene fills in the rest. The ends were cut back, 4 bases at V and 3 bases at J, with 10 bases in the middle. The CDR3 spans 14 residues. CDR1 and CDR2 (germline): KGHSH, LQKENI.

To note about this clone: The CDR3 end is not reached by the read, which stops 3 residues before it; the germline J gene fills it in. This chain connects TRBV10-3 to TRBJ1-4; weak D call: TRBD1 (6 bases). The germline V gene encodes CDR1 ENHRY and CDR2 SYGVKD. The CDR3 length is 17 residues. V was cut by 5 bases and J by 7 bases, with 23 bases left in between. CDR3 region: CAISQGEGGGRSEKLFF. The CDR3 bases that were read are TGTGCCATCAGTCAGGGAGAAGGGGGGGGCCGAAGTGAAAAA.

With respect to this clone: Read coverage stops 3 residues before the CDR3 terminus; the germline J gene supplies the remainder. The chain uses TRBV5-1 and TRBJ2-3, with TRBD2 as a possible D gene (7 bases). Germline V gene data show CDR1 as SGHRS and CDR2 as YFSETQ. The CDR3 consists of 14 residues. V shed 2 bases and J shed 5 bases, with 12 bases lying between them. CDR3 in amino acids: CASSFNREGDTQYF. The sequenced CDR3 bases are TGCGCCAGCAGCTTCAACAGGGAGGGAGATACG.

As to this clone: Read data end 3 residues before the CDR3 end; the end is taken from the germline J gene. The V and J genes are TRBV7-8 and TRBJ1-1, with a weak D call TRBD1 (5 bases). V lost 3 bases to trimming and J lost 7 bases, with 6 bases between them. The germline CDR1 and CDR2 sequences are SGHVS and FQNEAQ. This CDR3 contains 11 residues. The chain's CDR3 is CASSFGGEAFF. CDR3 DNA, as far as it was read: TGTGCCAGCAGCTTCGGGGGTGAA.

A note on this clone: The CDR3 goes on 3 residues after the read ends, and that part is filled in from the germline J gene. The chain employs TRBV19 and TRBJ2-2; D might be TRBD1 (6 bases). This CDR3 is 15 amino acids long. Trimming pared 5 bases from V and 8 bases from J, leaving 18 bases between. CDR1 and CDR2 from the germline V gene are LNHDA and SQIVND (reference sequence). The part of the CDR3 DNA that was read is TGTGCCAGTAGTGGGGACCCCCAGGGGTGGGGGGAG. It encodes CASSGDPQGWGE. The whole CDR3 sequence reads CASSGDPQGWGELFF. Filled out from reference TRBV19 and TRBJ2-2, the complete variable domain reads DGGITQSPKYLFRKEGQNVTLSCEQNLNHDAMYWYRQDPGQGLRLIYYSQIVNDFQKGDIAEGYSVSREKKESFPLTVTSAQKNPTAFYLCASSGDPQGWGELFFGEGSRLTVL.

In the case of this clone: The CDR3 end is not reached by the read, which stops 3 residues before it; the germline J gene fills it in. V and J are TRBV6-2 or TRBV6-3 and TRBJ2-5, with 14 bases aligning to TRBD2. V lost 2 bases to trimming and J lost 5 bases; unmatched junction nucleotides: 7. The CDR3 length is 17 residues. Looked up from germline, CDR1 is MNHEY and CDR2 is SVGEGT. The CDR3 sequence: CASSYGLAGGERETQYF. The covered CDR3 bases are TGTGCCAGCAGTTACGGACTAGCGGGAGGTGAACGTGAGACC.

In the case of this clone: With the read ending 3 residues before the CDR3 end, the germline J gene is used to fill in that end. This chain connects TRBV19 to TRBJ1-1, with TRBD1 matching 8 bases. The CDR3 extends over 10 amino acids. Germline V gene data show CDR1 as LNHDA and CDR2 as SQIVND (reference sequence). The CDR3 is CASRQGKAFF. The covered CDR3 bases are TGTGCCAGCCGACAGGGGAAG. Using reference TRBV19 and TRBJ1-1 for the parts outside the CDR3, the full variable domain is DGGITQSPKYLFRKEGQNVTLSCEQNLNHDAMYWYRQDPGQGLRLIYYSQIVNDFQKGDIAEGYSVSREKKESFPLTVTSAQKNPTAFYLCASRQGKAFFGQGTRLTVV.

Remarks on this clone: The CDR3 end is not reached by the read, which stops 3 residues before it; the germline J gene fills it in. The V call is TRBV19, the J call TRBJ1-6; TRBD1 agrees at 7 bases. CDR1 and CDR2 (germline): LNHDA, SQIVND (reference sequence). The CDR3 is 16 amino acids. Unmatched junction bases numbered 12, after V lost 6 bases and J lost 7 bases. The CDR3 region is CASRPSSDRTNSPLHF. The covered CDR3 bases are TGTGCCAGTAGGCCAAGCTCGGACAGGACAAATTCACCC.

Concerning this clone itself: The CDR3 extends 3 residues past the end of the read, so its final part is completed from the germline J gene. This chain joins TRBV6-2 or TRBV6-3 and TRBJ2-1, with a possible D match to TRBD1 (6 bases). In germline, CDR1 is MNHEY, CDR2 SVGEGT. V lost 7 bases to trimming and J lost 7 bases, with 8 bases between them. There are 11 residues in the CDR3. This chain's CDR3 is CASKQGNEQFF. Partial CDR3 DNA: TGTGCCAGCAAACAGGGAAATGAG.

About this clone: The observed sequence ends 3 residues before the CDR3 terminus, with the missing tail filled in from the germline J gene. The chain recombines TRBV5-4 with TRBJ2-5; 7 nucleotides match TRBD1. Trimming removed 4 bases from V and 0 bases from J; junction bases left unmatched: 6. This CDR3 has 15 residues. Germline V gene lookup returns CDR1 SGHNT and CDR2 YYREEE (reference sequence). The CDR3 is CASSRGTADQETQYF. CDR3 DNA, as far as it was read: TGTGCCAGCAGCCGTGGGACAGCAGACCAAGAGACC. Variable domain in full (rest from reference TRBV5-4 and TRBJ2-5): ETGVTQSPTHLIKTRGQQVTLRCSSQSGHNTVSWYQQALGQGPQFIFQYYREEENGRGNFPPRFSGLQFPNYSSELNVNALELDDSALYLCASSRGTADQETQYFGPGTRLLVL.

As for this clone: The read terminates 3 residues ahead of where the CDR3 ends, so the germline J gene completes it. V is TRBV29-1 and J is TRBJ1-1; D is perhaps TRBD1 (5 bases). Germline CDR1 reads SQVTM; CDR2 reads ANQGSEA. The CDR3 has 13 amino acids. The V end was cut by 6 bases, the J end by 1 base, with 12 bases between. The CDR3 sequence: CSVRTGANTEAFF. The sequenced CDR3 bases are TGCAGCGTCAGAACAGGAGCGAACACTGAA.

The sequenced CDR3 bases are TGTGCCAGCTCACTAACAGGGGACTCCTACGAG. Amino acids: CASSLTGDSYE. The entire CDR3 protein is CASSLTGDSYEQYF. The chain combines TRBV18 with TRBJ2-7; 7 bases map to TRBD1. Sequencing ends 3 residues short of the CDR3 end; the germline J gene provides the rest. The germline CDR1 and CDR2 sequences are KGHSH and LQKENI. Trimming removed 4 bases from V and 0 bases from J; junction bases left unmatched: 3. This CDR3 comprises 14 residues.

As to this clone: The CDR3 is cut off 3 residues early in the read; its end comes from the germline J gene. The chain has TRBV7-8 and TRBJ1-6; 11 bases fit TRBD1. Germline V CDR1 and CDR2: SGHVS, FQNEAQ. The CDR3 runs 18 residues. After removal of 4 bases from V and 4 bases from J, the junction contained 9 bases not matched to a gene. The CDR3 spells CASSSTGTGGFYNSPLHF. The covered CDR3 bases are TGTGCCAGCAGCTCTACCGGGACAGGGGGTTTTTATAATTCACCC.

Note on this clone: The sequenced fragment ends 3 residues before the CDR3 boundary, so the rest is inferred from the germline J gene. The rearrangement joins TRBV7-6 to TRBJ2-1; 9 positions match TRBD1. Germline V gene data show CDR1 as SGHVS and CDR2 as FNYEAQ. This CDR3 spans 15 amino acids. After removal of 1 base from V and 7 bases from J, the junction contained 5 bases not matched to a gene. The CDR3 here is CASSLDRGPLNEQFF. The part of the CDR3 DNA that was read is TGTGCCAGCAGCTTAGACAGGGGGCCATTAAATGAG.

Comments on this clone: The read terminates 3 residues ahead of where the CDR3 ends, so the germline J gene completes it. The chain has TRBV7-2 and TRBJ2-7; weak D call: TRBD2 (5 bases). V was cut by 5 bases and J by 6 bases, with 17 bases left in between. The CDR3 runs 14 residues. CDR1 is SGHTA, CDR2 FQGNSA, per germline. This chain's CDR3 is CASSPTTSRAEQYF. The DNA read from the CDR3 is TGTGCCAGCAGCCCGACTACTTCTAGGGCCGAG.

The sequenced CDR3 bases are TGCAGCGTTCGACACGGACAGGGAGGC. It specifies CSVRHGQGG. The entire CDR3 protein is CSVRHGQGGYTF. The chain has TRBV29-1 and TRBJ1-2, with 8 nucleotides matching TRBD1. The read ends 3 residues early relative to the CDR3; the germline J gene fills the gap. Per the germline V gene, CDR1 is SQVTM and CDR2 is ANQGSEA. The CDR3 sequence is 12 residues long.

Of note for this clone: With the read ending 3 residues before the CDR3 end, the germline J gene is used to fill in that end. The chain uses TRBV20-1 and TRBJ2-3; 8 bases are shared with TRBD1. The CDR3 loop spans 16 amino acids. Germline CDR1 is DFQATT and CDR2 is SNEGSKA (reference sequence). V was clipped by 6 bases and J by 4 bases; unmatched bases: 15. CDR3 DNA (partial): TGCAGTGCCTCCGCGGGGACAGGATTCGTTGCAGATACG. It is translated as CSASAGTGFVADT. The full CDR3 is CSASAGTGFVADTQYF.

Worth noting for this clone: With the read ending 3 residues before the CDR3 end, the germline J gene is used to fill in that end. The V gene is TRBV2, the J gene TRBJ2-7; possible D gene TRBD1, 8 bases. The germline V gene has CDR1 SNHLY and CDR2 FYNNEI. The CDR3 loop spans 15 amino acids. V was pared by 4 bases and J by 6 bases, with 19 bases between. The CDR3 region is CASSVNRGGFFEQYF. The DNA read from the CDR3 is TGTGCCAGCAGTGTGAACAGGGGGGGGTTTTTCGAG. Variable domain in full (rest from reference TRBV2 and TRBJ2-7): EPEVTQTPSHQVTQMGQEVILRCVPISNHLYFYWYRQILGQKVEFLVSFYNNEISEKSEIFDDQFSVERPDGSNFTLKIRSTKLEDSAMYFCASSVNRGGFFEQYFGPGTRLTVT.

In regard to this clone: The read ends 3 residues before the CDR3 terminus; that terminus is restored from the germline J gene. The chain combines TRBV29-1 with TRBJ1-4, with unresolved D. The CDR3 totals 13 residues. Germline CDR1 is SQVTM and CDR2 is ANQGSEA. V gave up 6 bases and J gave up 0 bases, with 8 bases separating them. The part of the CDR3 DNA that was read is TGCAGCGTACTAGCGGCAACTAATGAAAAA. Amino acid sequence: CSVLAATNEK. The CDR3 in full is CSVLAATNEKLFF.

About this clone itself: The read gets to within 3 residues of the CDR3 end, and the germline J gene fills in the rest. The chain couples TRBV18 to TRBJ1-1; 9 bases line up with TRBD1. The CDR3 is 16 amino acids. Germline trimming cut 0 bases from V and 0 bases from J; bases unmatched to any gene: 2. Germline V CDR1 and CDR2: KGHSH, LQKENI. The sequenced part of the CDR3 DNA is TGTGCCAGCTCACCACCGACAGGGGGGATGAACACTGAA. Translating gives CASSPPTGGMNTE. The CDR3, in full, reads CASSPPTGGMNTEAFF.

On this clone: The DNA ends 3 residues before the CDR3 does, and the rest of the CDR3 is filled in from the germline J gene. This rearrangement joins TRBV11-2 to TRBJ2-6, with 7 bases lining up with TRBD2. With 3 bases clipped from V and 4 bases from J, the junction kept 3 bases outside the gene matches. Germline CDR1 and CDR2: SGHAT and FQNNGV. The CDR3 has 15 residues. CDR3 DNA (partial): TGTGCCAGCAGCTTCGGGGGGAGAGGGGCCAACGTC. Translation: CASSFGGRGANV. The complete CDR3 sequence is CASSFGGRGANVLTF.